This is a list of T cell receptor beta chains from one sample in a study of T cells in Graves' hyperthyroidism and ophthalmopathy. TCRdb fed the multiplex PCR reads into MiXCR, producing one record per CDR3 protein. The sample includes some 250,000 distinct CDR3 sequences, roughly 15% of them seen just once. Material: blood. The source of these receptors is a woman in her thirties or forties with Graves' hyperthyroidism that later progressed to Graves' ophthalmopathy. Each CDR3 is given with its conserved first and last residue. The D gene is left open where the match is weak. Clone size is not always given. Where it is, it says once, few, many or a class for expanded clones.

j_gene,abundance,v_gene,d_gene,CDR3nt,CDR3aa
TRBJ2-6,NA,TRBV28,NA,TGTGCCAGCAGTTCCCAGTTCTCTGGGGCCAACGTCCTGACTTTC,CASSSQFSGANVLTF
TRBJ1-4,many,TRBV3-1,NA,TGTGCCAGCAGCCGGGACATAGGAAATGAAAAACTGTTTTTT,CASSRDIGNEKLFF
TRBJ2-5,many,TRBV29-1,NA,TGCAGCGTTGACCAGGGTAGGGAGACCCAGTACTTC,CSVDQGRETQYF
TRBJ2-5,many,TRBV12-3/TRBV12-4,NA,TGTGCCAGCGAACCCCCCCGGCGGGTTCACAAGTCGAGAGAGACCCAGTACTTC,CASEPPRRVHKSRETQYF
TRBJ2-3,NA,TRBV15,NA,TGTGCCACCAGCAGCCTAGCGACGGATACGCAGTATTTT,CATSSLATDTQYF
TRBJ2-1,many,TRBV5-1,TRBD1,TGCGCCAGCAGCTTCTACGACAGGGGGGGGGTCAATGAGCAGTTCTTC,CASSFYDRGGVNEQFF
TRBJ2-1,few,TRBV7-3,NA,TGTGCCAGCAGCTTTGATGGGAACTCCTACAATGAGCAGTTCTTC,CASSFDGNSYNEQFF
TRBJ1-5,few,TRBV3-1,NA,TGTGCCAGCAGCCAACTAAATCAGCCCCAGCATTTT,CASSQLNQPQHF
TRBJ2-7,NA,TRBV30,NA,TGTGCCTGGAGTAGGGGGAGGGCCTACGAGCAGTACTTC,CAWSRGRAYEQYF
TRBJ1-5,many,TRBV12-3/TRBV12-4,NA,TGTGCCAGCAGTTTGGGGTTTCAGCCCCAGCATTTT,CASSLGFQPQHF